The 9 T cell receptor beta chains below were found in one sample sequenced in a study of cytomegalovirus exposure and HLA in healthy donors. Vbeta (60) and Jbeta (13) primers were used in the PCR. The repertoire was sequenced with immunoSEQ multiplex PCR; TCRdb's copy has only in-frame clones and lacks some. This sample contains about 83,000 clones. The sample comprised PBMCs. Source of these receptors: a man in his late teens or twenties in good health and CMV-seropositive.

The chain is built from TRBV2 and TRBJ1-2; TRBD1 matches at 7 bases. This CDR3 has 14 residues. V shed 6 bases and J 4 bases; nucleotides not matched to a gene: 8. Per the germline V gene, CDR1 is SNHLY and CDR2 is FYNNEI. The CDR3 sequence is CASRHRGPGYGYTF. The CDR3 DNA reads TGTGCCAGCAGACACAGGGGACCTGGCTATGGCTACACCTTC.

The chain combines TRBV19 with TRBJ2-1; 8 bases are shared with TRBD1. Germline CDR1 is LNHDA and CDR2 is SQIVND (reference sequence). This CDR3 is 16 amino acids long. V lost 3 bases and J lost 8; bases outside the gene matches: 12. The chain's CDR3 is CASSIPVWDRPHEQFF. The CDR3 nucleotides are TGTGCCAGTAGTATTCCGGTATGGGACAGGCCCCATGAGCAGTTCTTC.

This chain uses TRBV19 with TRBJ2-3; D not resolved. V was pared by 6 bases and J by 2 bases, with 18 bases between. CDR3 length: 16 amino acids. Germline V gene data show CDR1 as LNHDA and CDR2 as SQIVND (reference sequence). The CDR3 sequence is CASREDTSTNTDTQYF. The CDR3 DNA is TGTGCCAGTAGGGAAGACACCTCCACGAACACAGATACGCAGTATTTT.

The genes are TRBV5-4 and TRBJ2-5; D remains unclear. TRBJ2-7 matches the DNA end more closely, so the J call is doubtful. This CDR3 comprises 14 residues. Germline loops: CDR1 SGHNT, CDR2 YYREEE (reference sequence). The CDR3 bases are TGTGCCAGCAGCCCTGGTCGGAGCTTGAACGAGCAGTACTTC. Translation: CASSPGRSLNEQYF.

This chain connects TRBV11-2 to TRBJ1-4; weak D call: TRBD1 (6 bases). V was cut by 1 base and J by 7 bases, with 22 bases left in between. Germline lookup yields CDR1 SGHAT and CDR2 FQNNGV. This CDR3 spans 18 amino acids. CDR3 in DNA: TGTGCCAGCAGCTTAGGTGTGGGGGCGACCGGCCTGCTTGAAAAACTGTTTTTT. Protein: CASSLGVGATGLLEKLFF.

The V and J genes are TRBV5-5 and TRBJ2-4, with 8 bases that match TRBD2. V was clipped by 1 base and J by 0 bases; unmatched bases: 3. The CDR3 is made up of 16 amino acids. CDR1 is SGHKS and CDR2 is YYEKEE in the germline V gene (reference sequence). The CDR3 loop reads CASSLFLAGAKNIQYF. CDR3 nucleotides: TGTGCCAGCAGCTTGTTCCTAGCGGGAGCCAAAAACATTCAGTACTTC.

This rearrangement joins TRBV28 to TRBJ2-7; TRBD2 matches 12 bases. The germline gives CDR1 MDHEN, CDR2 SYDVKM. Trimming removed 9 bases from V and 6 bases from J; junction bases left unmatched: 9. The CDR3 extends over 14 amino acids. DNA for the CDR3: TGTGCCAGTTCGACACTAGCGGGAGGAGGCGAGCAGTACTTC. Amino acids: CASSTLAGGGEQYF.

V gene TRBV28 combines with J gene TRBJ2-7; maybe TRBD2 (5 bases). Germline CDR1 reads MDHEN; CDR2 reads SYDVKM. This CDR3 has 12 amino acids. V lost 3 bases and J lost 3, with 6 bases in between. The CDR3 reads CASSFGNYEQYF. CDR3 DNA: TGTGCCAGCAGTTTCGGGAACTACGAGCAGTACTTC.

The V and J genes are TRBV19 and TRBJ2-2; 8 nucleotides agree with TRBD1. The CDR3 is made up of 17 amino acids. Germline CDR1 and CDR2: LNHDA and SQIVND (reference sequence). V trimming: 9 bases; J trimming: 5 bases; junction bases outside the gene matches: 17. The CDR3 spells CASTVGKSQGATGELFF. The CDR3 DNA follows: TGTGCCAGCACAGTCGGGAAGTCGCAGGGGGCAACCGGGGAGCTGTTTTTT.